Listed below are T cell receptor beta chains from one sample, sequenced in a study of blood T cell repertoires in COVID-19. Data came from immunoSEQ multiplex PCR; TCRdb stores just in-frame clones and leaves some out. The sample records about 280,000 clones, roughly 90% being singletons. Sequencing used peripheral blood. These receptors were obtained from a woman aged 25 to 45 with COVID-19, enrolled during active disease. Both conserved end residues are part of each CDR3. A D gene is named only where the DNA matches it firmly.

V gene	D gene	CDR3 length	J gene	CDR3 protein
TRBV5-8	-	16	TRBJ1-1	CASILQWSPLRTEAFF
TRBV23-1	-	16	TRBJ1-2	CASNPTRGGGNYGYTF
TRBV6-4	TRBD2	18	TRBJ2-3	CASRGQGLAGGPVDTQYF
TRBV6-2/TRBV6-3	-	14	TRBJ2-7	CASSLTGDGREQYF
TRBV28	-	15	TRBJ2-1	CASSLAGSFYNEQFF
TRBV7-9	TRBD1	15	TRBJ2-1	CASSIHRDREHEQFF
TRBV24-1	-	15	TRBJ2-3	CATPLGASSTDTQYF
TRBV6-2/TRBV6-3	-	14	TRBJ1-2	CASSRARGIHGYTF
TRBV6-5	TRBD1	16	TRBJ2-1	CASSYSPTGTLYEQFF
TRBV4-1	TRBD2	18	TRBJ2-1	CASSPGGQGLAAGNEQFF
TRBV5-1	TRBD1	14	TRBJ2-7	CASSPGTGREEQYF
TRBV6-6	-	13	TRBJ1-2	CASRPQINYGYTF
TRBV4-1	-	15	TRBJ1-4	CASSLQDLAVEKLFF
TRBV5-6	TRBD1	14	TRBJ2-1	CASSLAGTDIKQFF
TRBV5-6	-	15	TRBJ2-1	CASSLGAGQYNEQFF
TRBV9	-	15	TRBJ1-5	CASSEGGRRNQPQHF
TRBV5-8	TRBD1	15	TRBJ2-7	CASTLVDTGGYEQYF
TRBV24-1	-	13	TRBJ2-1	CATSTVGVNEQFF
TRBV3-1/TRBV3-2	TRBD1	15	TRBJ1-2	CASSQLDRGAYGYTF
TRBV5-5	-	13	TRBJ1-1	CASSPRTDTEAFF
TRBV4-1	-	19	TRBJ2-1	CASSQEGPGVRFGYNEQFF
TRBV28	-	13	TRBJ1-1	CATNLQGATEAFF
TRBV15	TRBD1	15	TRBJ1-5	CATSRDRTGDQPQHF
TRBV5-4	-	15	TRBJ1-1	CASSSPRAAHAEAFF
TRBV11-3	TRBD1	14	TRBJ2-7	CASSSGTGYGEQYF
TRBV6-5	TRBD1	13	TRBJ2-7	CASSRTGSYEQYF
TRBV2	TRBD1	15	TRBJ1-1	CASSPRRTGNTEAFF
TRBV24-1	-	11	TRBJ2-1	CATSDLREQFF
TRBV4-2	TRBD1	15	TRBJ2-3	CASSQTTGAADTQYF
TRBV13	-	14	TRBJ1-4	CASSLGQGDEKLFF
TRBV2	-	12	TRBJ2-3	CASSAGTDTQYF
TRBV7-9	-	16	TRBJ2-5	CASSLGPLGREETQYF
TRBV9	-	14	TRBJ1-1	CASSTQGGNTEAFF
TRBV3-1/TRBV3-2	TRBD2	17	TRBJ2-1	CASSPITTSGAVNEQFF
TRBV19	TRBD1	15	TRBJ2-2	CASSIPGQGPGELFF
TRBV6-6	TRBD2	15	TRBJ2-3	CASSKLAGVQDTQYF
TRBV3-1/TRBV3-2	-	15	TRBJ1-4	CASSHSGSAGEKLFF
TRBV10-2	-	17	TRBJ2-1	CAISRNRVGGAQGEQFF
TRBV12-3/TRBV12-4	-	12	TRBJ2-7	CASSLTVDEQYF
TRBV7-6	TRBD1	15	TRBJ1-6	CASSQMTGANSPLHF
TRBV29-1	-	15	TRBJ1-1	CSVGILGQKNTEAFF
TRBV7-9	TRBD1	13	TRBJ2-7	CASSFTGVYEQYF
TRBV6-5	-	13	TRBJ2-2	CASIQTNTGELFF
TRBV27	TRBD2	16	TRBJ2-2	CASSLIAGANTGELFF
TRBV5-1	-	14	TRBJ1-1	CASSLGGMNTEAFF
TRBV2	-	11	TRBJ2-7	CASSPAYEQYF
TRBV2	-	13	TRBJ1-4	CASRGTREEKLFF
TRBV10-3	TRBD1	14	TRBJ2-1	CAIRTATGDNEQFF
TRBV5-4	TRBD1	14	TRBJ1-1	CASSQKGAGTEAFF
TRBV7-9	-	16	TRBJ2-3	CASSYPWGDTSDTQYF
TRBV6-5	TRBD2	16	TRBJ2-2	CASSWGLAGGPRELFF
TRBV9	TRBD1	15	TRBJ2-1	CASSQGTAPYNEQFF